The rows below give T cell receptor beta chains drawn from one sample of a study of blood T cell repertoires in COVID-19. Produced via immunoSEQ multiplex PCR; TCRdb's table is partial and in-frame only. Counted here are around 73,000 clones, 70% to 85% occurring once; the ten biggest clones make up around 4.1%. Input material: peripheral blood. These receptors originate from a woman aged 55-70 years with acute or convalescent COVID-19. Both conserved end residues are trimmed from each CDR3. The order of the fields is CDR3 length, V gene, CDR3 protein.

len: 12
v_gene: TRBV5-4
CDR3aa: ASSLGDSGQPQH

len: 12
v_gene: TRBV7-3
CDR3aa: ASSGGTSYNEQF

len: 13
v_gene: TRBV6-6
CDR3aa: ASSYLDRAGETQY

len: 9
v_gene: TRBV14
CDR3aa: ASSEADTQY

len: 13
v_gene: TRBV5-1
CDR3aa: ASSPRRGSYNEQF

len: 11
v_gene: TRBV7-3
CDR3aa: ASSSGLAYEQY

len: 11
v_gene: TRBV29-1
CDR3aa: SVDGGGANEQF

len: 12
v_gene: TRBV6-4
CDR3aa: ASSRDRGGGELF

len: 13
v_gene: TRBV7-9
CDR3aa: ASSDRGPRSGEQY

len: 12
v_gene: TRBV5-1
CDR3aa: ASSLQGARHEQY

len: 11
v_gene: TRBV29-1
CDR3aa: SVATGVREKLF

len: 14
v_gene: TRBV28
CDR3aa: ASSPQIRGGLTEAF

len: 9
v_gene: TRBV12-3/TRBV12-4
CDR3aa: ASRKGAEAF

len: 9
v_gene: TRBV12-3/TRBV12-4
CDR3aa: ASSGHEKLF

len: 10
v_gene: TRBV5-8
CDR3aa: ASSPGGGQQY

len: 12
v_gene: TRBV7-3
CDR3aa: ASSPGGDQTGYT

len: 9
v_gene: TRBV13
CDR3aa: ASSPGDTQY

len: 14
v_gene: TRBV4-2
CDR3aa: ASSQDSRAGNSPLH

len: 11
v_gene: TRBV27
CDR3aa: ASRGTEGYGYT

len: 12
v_gene: TRBV28
CDR3aa: AHRGGGSYNEQF

len: 13
v_gene: TRBV28
CDR3aa: ASSLGAFGLPPLH

len: 12
v_gene: TRBV9
CDR3aa: ASSAGTLNQPQH

len: 10
v_gene: TRBV18
CDR3aa: ASSRGQDEQY

len: 12
v_gene: TRBV7-2
CDR3aa: ASRPGGAESPLH

len: 14
v_gene: TRBV9
CDR3aa: ASSVLAGSNTGELF

len: 14
v_gene: TRBV5-1
CDR3aa: ASSAGGQGATDTQY

len: 14
v_gene: TRBV6-1
CDR3aa: ASSESGQGSIETQY

len: 12
v_gene: TRBV6-5
CDR3aa: ASSYRGNTGELF

len: 12
v_gene: TRBV28
CDR3aa: ASSLSGNTGELF

len: 12
v_gene: TRBV7-9
CDR3aa: ASSQGINTGELF

len: 15
v_gene: TRBV15
CDR3aa: ATSTPRRTFISYEQY

len: 14
v_gene: TRBV5-1
CDR3aa: ASSLDTGGMNTEAF

len: 13
v_gene: TRBV24-1
CDR3aa: ATSDPGTGGYEQY

len: 12
v_gene: TRBV29-1
CDR3aa: SVKDSPTNEKLF

len: 11
v_gene: TRBV6-5
CDR3aa: ASRTGVDYEQY

len: 12
v_gene: TRBV5-1
CDR3aa: ASSLTGGQETQY

len: 13
v_gene: TRBV9
CDR3aa: ASSSSRGLYYGYT

len: 15
v_gene: TRBV7-6
CDR3aa: ASSLEGLAGVGNEQF

len: 12
v_gene: TRBV27
CDR3aa: ASSGTSGNYEQY

len: 12
v_gene: TRBV27
CDR3aa: ASSLTVSNQPQH

len: 16
v_gene: TRBV19
CDR3aa: ASSIDLQGQGALHEQY

len: 11
v_gene: TRBV28
CDR3aa: ASSLIRDQPQH

len: 11
v_gene: TRBV12-3/TRBV12-4
CDR3aa: ASSPNRGIGYT

len: 12
v_gene: TRBV5-6
CDR3aa: ASSPPGSNSPLH

len: 10
v_gene: TRBV7-9
CDR3aa: ASSLAESGYT

len: 13
v_gene: TRBV7-3
CDR3aa: ASSQRTGGHTEAF

len: 16
v_gene: TRBV4-1
CDR3aa: ASSQATLSRAGSYEQY

len: 14
v_gene: TRBV5-1
CDR3aa: ASSLVRGRSGTEAF

len: 13
v_gene: TRBV19
CDR3aa: ASSPQDTPNYEQY